Listed here are 4 T cell receptor beta chains from one sample, sequenced in a study of blood T cells in healthy people across ages. The second PCR ran roughly 7 to 11 cycles with a sample-barcoded 5' primer and J-beta primers. TCRdb re-called the 5' RACE reads through MiXCR, storing one row per CDR3 protein. The sample consists of about 1.6 million distinct CDR3 sequences, 30% to 40% of them appearing once. The source material was blood. Source of these receptors: a woman in her twenties or thirties in good health.

In this sample, this clonotype turned up once. This rearrangement joins TRBV5-4 to TRBJ1-6; no definite D call. CDR1 is SGHNT and CDR2 is YYREEE in the germline V gene (reference sequence). The CDR3 runs to 14 residues. V was clipped by 0 bases and J by 5 bases, with 6 bases between them. CDR3 protein: CASSLEVNNSPLHF. In nucleotides, the CDR3 is TGTGCCAGCAGCTTGGAGGTCAATAATTCACCCCTCCACTTT.

The chain joins TRBV5-1 to TRBJ2-1; D may be TRBD2 (7 bases). This CDR3 has 14 amino acids. V was shortened by 4 bases and J by 8 bases, with 16 bases between the two germline ends. Germline CDR1 SGHRS, CDR2 YFSETQ. The CDR3 sequence: CASSLGGAGYEQFF. For the CDR3, the DNA is TGCGCCAGCAGCCTGGGGGGGGCCGGGTATGAGCAGTTCTTC.

This clonotype was observed a handful of times. CDR3: CASSGTSGGPYNEQFF. Written as DNA, the CDR3 is TGCGCCAGCAGTGGTACTAGCGGGGGCCCTTACAATGAGCAGTTCTTC. The chain uses TRBV5-1 and TRBJ2-1; 11 bases agree with TRBD2. This CDR3 region has 16 residues. Germline values: CDR1 SGHRS, CDR2 YFSETQ. J was trimmed by 4 bases and V by 5 bases; bases with no gene match: 8.

The chain combines TRBV3-1 with TRBJ2-6, with unresolved D. Germline V gene lookup returns CDR1 LGHDT and CDR2 YNNKEL (reference sequence). Trimming shortened V by 4 bases and J by 1 base, and 11 bases separated the two germline ends. The CDR3 length is 16 residues. The CDR3 region has the DNA TGTGCCAGCAGCCCCGCGACGGTGTCTGGGGCCAACGTCCTGACTTTC. It codes for CASSPATVSGANVLTF. Together with reference TRBV3-1 and TRBJ2-6, the CDR3 gives the full variable domain: DTAVSQTPKYLVTQMGNDKSIKCEQNLGHDTMYWYKQDSKKFLKIMFSYNNKELIINETVPNRFSPKSPDKAHLNLHINSLELGDSAVYFCASSPATVSGANVLTFGAGSRLTVL.